The next 22 T cell receptor beta chains were all read from a single sample in a study of blood T cell repertoires in COVID-19. Only in-frame clones appear in the TCRdb table, and some are missing; sequencing was by immunoSEQ multiplex PCR. The profile shows 170,000 or so clones, 75% to 80% of them singletons. The sample was peripheral blood. These TCRs come from a woman in her seventies with acute or convalescent COVID-19.

V is TRBV29-1 and J is TRBJ2-3, with 9 bases fitting TRBD1. Germline CDR1 and CDR2: SQVTM and ANQGSEA. V lost 3 bases and J lost 0; bases outside the gene matches: 1. CDR3 size: 14 residues. CDR3 sequence: CSVDGTGSTDTQYF. The CDR3 bases are TGCAGCGTTGACGGGACAGGGAGCACAGATACGCAGTATTTT.

This clone appeared once. The chain links TRBV19 to TRBJ2-7; possible D gene TRBD1, 5 bases. This CDR3 is built from 16 residues. Germline values: CDR1 LNHDA, CDR2 SQIVND (reference sequence). Deletions cut 3 bases from V and 0 bases from J, with 15 bases between. The CDR3 reads CASSMSTAQSSYEQYF. DNA of the CDR3: TGTGCCAGTAGTATGTCGACAGCGCAAAGCTCCTACGAGCAGTACTTC. Filled out from reference TRBV19 and TRBJ2-7, the complete variable domain reads DGGITQSPKYLFRKEGQNVTLSCEQNLNHDAMYWYRQDPGQGLRLIYYSQIVNDFQKGDIAEGYSVSREKKESFPLTVTSAQKNPTAFYLCASSMSTAQSSYEQYFGPGTRLTVT.

The CDR3: CASSPRQATNEKLFF. The CDR3 bases are TGTGCCAGTAGTCCCCGACAGGCAACTAATGAAAAACTGTTTTTT. The chain employs TRBV19 and TRBJ1-4; tentative D call: TRBD1 (6 bases). The CDR3 length is 15 residues. CDR1 LNHDA and CDR2 SQIVND come from the germline V gene (reference sequence). The V end lost 5 bases, the J end lost 0 bases, and 10 bases lay between the germline ends.

V and J are TRBV5-5 and TRBJ1-2, with a tentative D call TRBD1 (6 bases). CDR3 size: 19 residues. In germline, CDR1 is SGHKS, CDR2 YYEKEE (reference sequence). V was shortened by 0 bases and J by 0 bases, with 21 bases between the two germline ends. The CDR3 nucleotides read TGTGCCAGCAGCTTGGGACGTACCTACAGGGCGACCTCTAACTATGGCTACACCTTC. Amino acid sequence: CASSLGRTYRATSNYGYTF.

The rearrangement joins TRBV4-1 to TRBJ2-2, with unresolved D. The V end was cut by 4 bases, the J end by 0 bases, with 15 bases between. The CDR3 covers 17 residues. CDR1 and CDR2 (germline): MGHRA, YSYEKL. Here the CDR3 DNA reads TGCGCCAGCAGCCTGCAATCGAGAGCCTCGAACACCGGGGAGCTGTTTTTT. This gives the protein CASSLQSRASNTGELFF.

The V gene is TRBV4-1, the J gene TRBJ1-2, with D perhaps matching TRBD1 (6 bases). CDR1 is MGHRA, CDR2 YSYEKL, per germline. Trimming removed 2 bases at V and 3 bases at J, with 13 bases between. This CDR3 contains 15 residues. CDR3 sequence reads: CASSQYTGRYYGYTF. The DNA of the CDR3 is TGCGCCAGCAGCCAATATACAGGGAGATACTATGGCTACACCTTC.

In this sample, this clone turned up a few times. The chain joins TRBV18 to TRBJ1-1; no firm D call. The CDR3 runs 15 residues. V was trimmed by 3 bases and J by 0 bases, leaving 11 bases between them. The germline CDR1 and CDR2 sequences are KGHSH and LQKENI. The CDR3 DNA is TGTGCCAGCTCACCGGTCGACTTATTGAACACTGAAGCTTTCTTT. The encoded protein is CASSPVDLLNTEAFF.

The rearrangement joins TRBV19 to TRBJ1-3; D uncertain. Deletions cut 3 bases from V and 4 bases from J, with 4 bases between. CDR1 and CDR2 from the germline V gene are LNHDA and SQIVND (reference sequence). This CDR3 has 12 amino acids. CDR3 coding DNA: TGTGCCAGTAGTATCCCGGGAAACACCATATATTTT. It translates to CASSIPGNTIYF.

The V gene is TRBV11-2, the J gene TRBJ2-5, with 7 bases identical to TRBD1. The CDR3 runs 16 residues. Looked up from germline, CDR1 is SGHAT and CDR2 is FQNNGV. The V gene end was trimmed by 1 base and the J gene end by 1 base; junction bases not matched to a gene: 6. CDR3 DNA sequence: TGTGCCAGCAGCTTAGTTTACCCAGGGGGCCAAGAGACCCAGTACTTC. Residues: CASSLVYPGGQETQYF.

This rearrangement joins TRBV5-1 to TRBJ1-2; a weak D match, TRBD1 (6 bases). CDR1 and CDR2 from the germline V gene are SGHRS and YFSETQ. The V and J ends lost 6 bases and 4 bases respectively, with 22 bases between them. The CDR3 runs 16 residues. The CDR3 region is CASMGAHGEAPYGYTF. CDR3 coding DNA: TGCGCCAGCATGGGGGCGCATGGAGAGGCACCCTATGGCTACACCTTC.

Only one count was recorded for this clone. The V and J genes are TRBV19 and TRBJ2-2, with 8 bases fitting TRBD2. With 4 bases clipped from V and 1 base from J, the junction kept 5 bases outside the gene matches. CDR1 and CDR2 (germline): LNHDA, SQIVND (reference sequence). The CDR3 is 16 residues long. DNA for the CDR3: TGTGCCAGTAGTAGACCCGGGACTAGGAACACCGGGGAGCTGTTTTTT. Its translation is CASSRPGTRNTGELFF.

As DNA, the CDR3 is TGTGCCAGCAGTTACTCCTGGGGCAGGAACACTGAAGCTTTCTTT. Translation: CASSYSWGRNTEAFF. The chain uses TRBV6-5 and TRBJ1-1; D may be TRBD1 (5 bases). Germline assignment: CDR1 MNHEY and CDR2 SVGAGI. Trimming shortened V by 0 bases and J by 1 base, and 9 bases separated the two germline ends. The CDR3 extends over 15 amino acids.

V gene TRBV5-6 combines with J gene TRBJ1-1, with a tentative D call TRBD1 (5 bases). There are 16 residues in the CDR3. The V and J ends lost 1 base and 2 bases respectively, with 15 bases between them. Germline values: CDR1 SGHDT, CDR2 YYEEEE. This chain's CDR3 is CASSLYGRQGNTEAFF. CDR3 DNA sequence: TGTGCCAGCAGCTTGTATGGCCGTCAGGGAAACACTGAAGCTTTCTTT.

This chain joins TRBV12-3 or TRBV12-4 and TRBJ1-1; TRBD1 might be the D (5 bases). The ends were cut back, 6 bases at V and 10 bases at J, with 18 bases in the middle. This CDR3 is built from 13 residues. Here the CDR3 reads CASSEGLRSRAFF. As DNA, the CDR3 is TGTGCCAGCAGCGAGGGACTCCGGTCGCGAGCTTTCTTT.

The V call is TRBV7-9, the J call TRBJ1-3; the D gene is possibly TRBD1 (5 bases). The CDR3 length is 14 residues. V gave up 6 bases and J gave up 1 base, with 10 bases separating them. Germline assignment: CDR1 SEHNR and CDR2 FQNEAQ (reference sequence). CDR3 in amino acids: CASRRDSSGNTIYF. DNA of the CDR3: TGTGCCAGCAGACGCGACAGTTCTGGAAACACCATATATTTT.

The J gene is TRBJ2-7, the V gene TRBV3-1 (or the pseudogene TRBV3-2); a possible D gene is TRBD2 (5 bases). The CDR3 spans 14 residues. Germline V gene data show CDR1 as LGHDT and CDR2 as YNNKEL (reference sequence). V gave up 7 bases and J gave up 3 bases, with 16 bases separating them. This chain's CDR3 is CASTNTVGSYEQYF. The CDR3 DNA reads TGTGCCAGCACCAATACGGTGGGGAGCTACGAGCAGTACTTC.

The chain recombines TRBV14 with TRBJ2-2; no firm D call. The V end lost 4 bases, the J end lost 1 base, and 4 bases lay between the germline ends. This CDR3 contains 13 residues. Germline V gene lookup returns CDR1 SGHDN and CDR2 FVKESK. CDR3: CASSLQNTGELFF. CDR3 nucleotide sequence: TGTGCCAGCAGCCTCCAGAACACCGGGGAGCTGTTTTTT.

The rearrangement joins TRBV3-1 (or the pseudogene TRBV3-2) to TRBJ2-1; a possible D gene is TRBD1 (6 bases). Germline values: CDR1 LGHDT, CDR2 YNNKEL (reference sequence). This CDR3 is built from 13 residues. Trimming shortened V by 4 bases and J by 10 bases, and 14 bases separated the two germline ends. The CDR3 nucleotides read TGTGCCAGCAGCCGGACAGCAGCCGGAGAGCAGTTCTTC. It codes for CASSRTAAGEQFF.

The chain has TRBV30 and TRBJ2-2; D might be TRBD1 (6 bases). Germline V gives CDR1 GTSNPN, CDR2 SVGIG (reference sequence). This CDR3 spans 13 amino acids. V was trimmed by 8 bases and J by 1 base, leaving 11 bases between them. CDR3 in amino acids: CALKDRNTGELFF. The CDR3 coding sequence is TGTGCCCTGAAGGACAGGAACACCGGGGAGCTGTTTTTT.

The chain carries TRBV7-9 and TRBJ2-5; tentatively, D is TRBD1 (6 bases). The CDR3 sequence is 14 residues long. Trimming took off 1 base at V and 1 base at J, with 7 bases between the two ends. Per the germline V gene, CDR1 is SEHNR and CDR2 is FQNEAQ (reference sequence). As DNA, the CDR3 is TGTGCCAGCAGCTTAGGCAGGGGCCAAGAGACCCAGTACTTC. It translates to CASSLGRGQETQYF.

This chain joins TRBV12-3 or TRBV12-4 and TRBJ2-2; 7 bases are a match to TRBD1. After removal of 2 bases from V and 6 bases from J, the junction contained 0 bases not matched to a gene. This CDR3 spans 13 amino acids. CDR3: CASSLQGAGELFF. The DNA for the CDR3 is TGTGCCAGCAGTTTACAGGGGGCCGGGGAGCTGTTTTTT.

The V and J genes are TRBV13 and TRBJ1-3, with D perhaps matching TRBD1 (6 bases). The CDR3 is 14 residues long. V lost 6 bases, J lost 2 bases, and 11 bases lay in between. CDR1 and CDR2 from the germline V gene are PRHDT and FYEKMQ (reference sequence). The CDR3 DNA reads TGTGCCAGCAGGATTTCAGGGGCTGGAAACACCATATATTTT. Protein sequence: CASRISGAGNTIYF.